The T cell receptor (beta chain) described here comes from a study of blood T cell repertoires in COVID-19. Original processing methods: Reference gene primer amplification gave nucleated cell count estimates. Using immunoSEQ multiplex PCR, the repertoire was profiled, and TCRdb retains in-frame clones only, with some absent. V, J and clone size are taken as reported in that table, and D and trimming were inferred from the DNA itself. The data hold roughly 250,000 clones, with around 80% observed a single time. The junction had 3 bases not matched to a gene; V was cut back by 5 bases and J by 6 bases. In germline, CDR1 is LNHDA, CDR2 SQIVND (reference sequence). The CDR3 has 14 residues.

The receptor comes from a man in his forties or fifties with active or convalescent COVID-19. The chain carries TRBV19 and TRBJ2-1; 11 bases line up with TRBD1. The specimen sequenced was peripheral blood. CDR3: CASSFGTGGNEQFF. CDR3 coding DNA: TGTGCCAGTAGTTTCGGGACAGGGGGCAATGAGCAGTTCTTC. Together with reference TRBV19 and TRBJ2-1, the CDR3 gives the full variable domain: DGGITQSPKYLFRKEGQNVTLSCEQNLNHDAMYWYRQDPGQGLRLIYYSQIVNDFQKGDIAEGYSVSREKKESFPLTVTSAQKNPTAFYLCASSFGTGGNEQFFGPGTRLTVL.